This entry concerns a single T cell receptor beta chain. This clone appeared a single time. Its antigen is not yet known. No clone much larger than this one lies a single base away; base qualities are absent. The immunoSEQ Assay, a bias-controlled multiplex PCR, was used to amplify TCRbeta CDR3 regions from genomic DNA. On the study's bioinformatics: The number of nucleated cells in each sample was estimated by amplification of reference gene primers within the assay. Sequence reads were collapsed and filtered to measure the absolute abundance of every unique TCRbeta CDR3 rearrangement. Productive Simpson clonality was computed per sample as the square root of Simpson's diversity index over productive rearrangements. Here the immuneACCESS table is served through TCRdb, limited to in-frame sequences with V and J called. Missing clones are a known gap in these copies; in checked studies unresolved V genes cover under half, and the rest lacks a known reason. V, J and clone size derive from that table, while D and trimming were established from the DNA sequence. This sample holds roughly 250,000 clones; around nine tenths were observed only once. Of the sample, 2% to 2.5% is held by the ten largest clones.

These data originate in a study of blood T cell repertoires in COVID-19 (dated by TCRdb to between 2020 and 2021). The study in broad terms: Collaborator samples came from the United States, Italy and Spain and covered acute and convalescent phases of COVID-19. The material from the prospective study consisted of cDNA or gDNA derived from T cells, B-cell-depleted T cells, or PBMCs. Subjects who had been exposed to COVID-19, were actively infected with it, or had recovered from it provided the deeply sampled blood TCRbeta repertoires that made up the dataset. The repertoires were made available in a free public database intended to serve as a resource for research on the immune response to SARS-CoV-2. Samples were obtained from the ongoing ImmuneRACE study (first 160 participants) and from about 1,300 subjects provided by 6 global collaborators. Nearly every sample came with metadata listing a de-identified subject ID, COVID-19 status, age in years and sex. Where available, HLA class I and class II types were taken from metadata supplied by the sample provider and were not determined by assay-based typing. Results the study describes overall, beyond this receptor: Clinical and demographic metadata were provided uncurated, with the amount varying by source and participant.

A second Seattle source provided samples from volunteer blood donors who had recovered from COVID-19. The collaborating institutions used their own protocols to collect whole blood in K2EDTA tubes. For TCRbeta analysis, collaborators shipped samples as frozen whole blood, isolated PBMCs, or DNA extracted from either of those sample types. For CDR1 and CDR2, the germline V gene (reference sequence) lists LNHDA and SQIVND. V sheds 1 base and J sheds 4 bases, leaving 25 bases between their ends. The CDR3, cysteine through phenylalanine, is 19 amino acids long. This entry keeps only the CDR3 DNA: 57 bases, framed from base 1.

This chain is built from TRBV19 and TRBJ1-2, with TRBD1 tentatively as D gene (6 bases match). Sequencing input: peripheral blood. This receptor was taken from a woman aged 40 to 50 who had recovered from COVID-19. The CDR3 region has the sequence CASSIVRASGDFALYGYTF. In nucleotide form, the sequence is TGTGCCAGTAGTATAGTAAGGGCTTCAGGGGATTTCGCCCTCTATGGCTACACCTTC.